This is a list of T cell receptor beta chains from one sample in a study of T-cell memory formation after mild COVID-19. TCRdb reanalysed the 5' RACE reads using MiXCR and keeps one entry per CDR3 protein. Of hundreds of thousands of distinct CDR3 sequences in the sample, 28% were seen once. Specimen: PBMCs or a T cell subset sorted from them (not recorded which). The receptor source for this set is an adult woman who had mild COVID-19 (a few samples of this study predate the infection). Cell type and time point are not known. The CDR3 runs from the conserved cysteine through the conserved F or W. The order of the fields is V gene, J gene, clone size, D gene, CDR3 protein, CDR3 DNA. A D gene is named only where the DNA matches it firmly. Clone size is shown for a subset of rows, as once, few, many or a class of expanded clone.

TRBV5-1	TRBJ2-3	few	.	CASRGSDTQYF	TGCGCCAGCAGGGGTTCTGATACGCAGTATTTT
TRBV7-2	TRBJ1-5	.	TRBD1	CASSWGQLNIGMGNQPQHF	TGTGCCAGCAGCTGGGGACAGCTAAACATTGGGATGGGCAATCAGCCCCAGCATTTT
TRBV6-5	TRBJ1-1	.	TRBD1	CASSSPILTGGVEAFF	TGTGCCAGCAGTTCTCCTATTCTTACAGGGGGCGTTGAAGCTTTCTTT
TRBV20-1	TRBJ2-5	many	.	CSALKAGIQETQYF	TGCAGTGCCCTTAAGGCGGGAATCCAAGAGACCCAGTACTTC
TRBV7-9	TRBJ2-1	few	TRBD2	CASTPTSGRNNEQFF	TGTGCCAGCACCCCGACTAGCGGGAGGAACAATGAGCAGTTCTTC
TRBV3-1	TRBJ1-6	.	.	CASSQNISPLHF	TGTGCCAGCAGCCAAAACATATCACCCCTCCACTTT
TRBV20-1	TRBJ1-2	few	.	CSARDGYSVYGYTF	TGCAGTGCTAGGGACGGTTATTCGGTCTACGGCTACACCTTC
TRBV7-2	TRBJ2-5	many	.	CASSPRRGLVETQYF	TGTGCCAGCAGCCCACGCAGGGGTTTGGTAGAGACCCAGTACTTC
TRBV11-3	TRBJ2-5	.	.	CASSLVGSVWEAQETQYF	TGTGCCAGCAGCTTAGTCGGGTCCGTGTGGGAGGCCCAAGAGACCCAGTACTTC
TRBV7-9	TRBJ2-7	many	.	CASGSFKEGYEQYF	TGTGCCAGCGGCTCCTTCAAGGAAGGATACGAGCAGTACTTC
TRBV7-3	TRBJ2-5	.	TRBD2	CASSLLAGGPETQYF	TGTGCCAGCAGCTTACTAGCGGGGGGGCCCGAGACCCAGTACTTC
TRBV3-1	TRBJ2-7	.	TRBD2	CASSQEGAGTSGTTYEQYF	TGTGCCAGCAGCCAAGAGGGGGCCGGGACTAGCGGTACTACCTACGAGCAGTACTTC
TRBV29-1	TRBJ2-1	.	TRBD2	CSVVTSERYNEQFF	TGCAGCGTTGTTACTAGCGAGAGATACAATGAGCAGTTCTTC
TRBV5-1	TRBJ2-1	few	TRBD2	CASSFAAGGPHNEQFF	TGCGCCAGCAGCTTCGCCGCGGGAGGGCCCCACAATGAGCAGTTCTTC
TRBV20-1	TRBJ1-2	.	TRBD1	CSAPYRGRNYGYTF	TGCAGTGCTCCCTACAGGGGGCGTAACTATGGCTACACCTTC
TRBV7-2	TRBJ2-1	.	TRBD2	CASSFLAGGLYNEQFF	TGTGCCAGCAGCTTTCTAGCGGGGGGCCTCTACAATGAGCAGTTCTTC
TRBV20-1	TRBJ1-1	.	.	CSARTHNTEAFF	TGCAGTGCTAGGACGCATAACACTGAAGCTTTCTTT
TRBV15	TRBJ2-5	few	TRBD2	CATSRGGGRAFQETQYF	TGTGCCACCAGCAGAGGTGGCGGGAGGGCCTTCCAAGAGACCCAGTACTTC
TRBV5-1	TRBJ2-1	few	.	CASSLGTGKDEFF	TGCGCCAGCAGCCTCGGGACTGGGAAAGATGAGTTCTTC
TRBV5-1	TRBJ2-1	many	TRBD2	CASRLMSGSSYNEQFF	TGCGCCAGCAGGCTGATGAGCGGGAGCTCCTACAATGAGCAGTTCTTC
TRBV28	TRBJ1-1	few	.	CASNLGGLVF	TGTGCCAGCAACTTGGGGGGACTTGTCTTT
TRBV20-1	TRBJ2-7	.	.	CSLTGGNDYEQYF	TGCAGCTTAACTGGCGGAAACGACTACGAGCAGTACTTC
TRBV12-3/TRBV12-4	TRBJ2-7	.	TRBD1	CASSSGGTGSEQYF	TGTGCCAGCAGTTCTGGGGGGACAGGGAGCGAGCAGTACTTC
TRBV5-1	TRBJ2-3	few	TRBD2	CASSYSAGPTDTQYF	TGCGCCAGCAGCTACTCAGCGGGACCCACAGATACGCAGTATTTT